This T cell receptor (beta chain) was documented in a study of blood T cell repertoires in COVID-19. Background on the study: PBMCs, B-cell-depleted T cells, or T cells provided the cDNA or gDNA that made up the material.

Germline V gene sequence: CDR1 SGHVS, CDR2 FQNEAQ. V gave up 4 bases and J gave up 1 base; unmatched junction bases: 6. CDR3 size: 17 residues. How the authors handled the data: Researchers report that nucleated cell counts were estimated from reference gene primer amplification. This table comes from immunoSEQ multiplex PCR, and its TCRdb copy is limited to in-frame clones, with some not included. V, J and clone size reflect that table, while D and trimming were determined from the DNA. This repertoire shows 130,000 or so clones, roughly 86% found once; its top ten account for about 17%. The sequencing input was peripheral blood. This clonotype was obtained from a woman in her fifties or sixties who had recovered from COVID-19. The chain links TRBV7-8 to TRBJ2-6, with 8 bases identical to TRBD1. The CDR3 DNA is TGTGCCAGCAGCTGGACAGGGTGGGTTTCTGGGGCCAACGTCCTGACTTTC. This codes for CASSWTGWVSGANVLTF.